This TCR beta chain was profiled in a study of T cell responses to AZD1222 COVID-19 vaccine. The study, taken as a whole, reports: Compared with day 0, the breadth and depth of the Spike-specific TCR repertoire rose significantly after two doses of AZD1222. CD4 TCRs covered the whole spike, strongest at regions 160-218 and 743-854.

To note about this clone: Its antigen is unidentified.

Data came from immunoSEQ multiplex PCR; TCRdb stores just in-frame clones and leaves some out. The data hold some 150,000 clones, with 86% observed a single time. The material sequenced was peripheral blood, taken 28 days after the second AZD1222 dose. This TCR was sampled from an adult who received the AZD1222 COVID-19 vaccine.

CDR3 bases: TGCGCCAGCACCTCCTCAGGAGAGAACACTGAAGCTTTCTTT. Amino acids: CASTSSGENTEAFF. The V gene is TRBV5-1, the J gene TRBJ1-1; D unresolved. Deletions cut 6 bases from V and 1 base from J, with 13 bases between. CDR3 length: 14 amino acids. CDR1 is SGHRS, CDR2 YFSETQ, per germline.